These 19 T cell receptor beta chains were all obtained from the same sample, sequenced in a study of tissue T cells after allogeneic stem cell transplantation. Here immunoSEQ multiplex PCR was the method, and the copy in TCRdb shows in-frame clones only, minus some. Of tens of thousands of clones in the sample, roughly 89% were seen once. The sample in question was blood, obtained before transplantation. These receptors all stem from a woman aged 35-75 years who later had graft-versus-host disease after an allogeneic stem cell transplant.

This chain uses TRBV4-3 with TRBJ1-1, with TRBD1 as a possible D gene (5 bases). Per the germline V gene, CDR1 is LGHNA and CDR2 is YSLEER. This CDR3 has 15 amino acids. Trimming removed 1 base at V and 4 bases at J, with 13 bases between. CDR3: CASSQGAGTGTEAFF. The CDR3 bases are TGCGCCAGCAGCCAAGGGGCAGGGACTGGCACTGAAGCTTTCTTT.

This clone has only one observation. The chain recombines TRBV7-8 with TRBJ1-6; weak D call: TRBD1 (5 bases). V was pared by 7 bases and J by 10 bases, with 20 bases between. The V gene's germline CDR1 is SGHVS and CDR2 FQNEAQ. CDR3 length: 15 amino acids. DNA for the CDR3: TGTGCCAGCACCCCGAGGGAGGGGACGGGCTCACCCCTCCACTTT. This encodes CASTPREGTGSPLHF.

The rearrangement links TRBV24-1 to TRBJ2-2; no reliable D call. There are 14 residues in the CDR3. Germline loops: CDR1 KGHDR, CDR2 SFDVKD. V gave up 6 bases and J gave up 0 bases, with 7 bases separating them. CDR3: CATSSYTNTGELFF. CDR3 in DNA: TGTGCCACCAGTTCCTATACGAACACCGGGGAGCTGTTTTTT.

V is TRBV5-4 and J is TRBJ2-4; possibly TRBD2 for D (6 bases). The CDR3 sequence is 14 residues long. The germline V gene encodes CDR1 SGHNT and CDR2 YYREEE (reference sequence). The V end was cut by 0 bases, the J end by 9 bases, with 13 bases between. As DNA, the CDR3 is TGTGCCAGCAGCTTGGAAGGGCTCGGGAGCATTCAGTACTTC. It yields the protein CASSLEGLGSIQYF. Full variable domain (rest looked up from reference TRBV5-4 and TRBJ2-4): ETGVTQSPTHLIKTRGQQVTLRCSSQSGHNTVSWYQQALGQGPQFIFQYYREEENGRGNFPPRFSGLQFPNYSSELNVNALELDDSALYLCASSLEGLGSIQYFGAGTRLSVL.

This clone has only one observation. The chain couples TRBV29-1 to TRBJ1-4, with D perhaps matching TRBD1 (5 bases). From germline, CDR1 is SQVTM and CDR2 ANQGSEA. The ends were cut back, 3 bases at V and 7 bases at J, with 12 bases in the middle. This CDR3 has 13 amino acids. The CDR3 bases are TGCAGCGTTGAGAGGGGCTTGGGTGAAAAACTGTTTTTT. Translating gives CSVERGLGEKLFF. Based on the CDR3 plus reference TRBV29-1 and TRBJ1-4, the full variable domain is SAVISQKPSRDICQRGTSLTIQCQVDSQVTMMFWYRQQPGQSLTLIATANQGSEATYESGFVIDKFPISRPNLTFSTLTVSNMSPEDSSIYLCSVERGLGEKLFFGSGTQLSVL.

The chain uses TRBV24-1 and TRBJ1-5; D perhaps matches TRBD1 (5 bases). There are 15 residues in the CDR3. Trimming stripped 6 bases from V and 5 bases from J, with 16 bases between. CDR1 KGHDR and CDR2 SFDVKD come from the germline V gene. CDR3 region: CATSSSGGGYQPQHF. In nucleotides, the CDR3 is TGTGCCACCAGTAGCAGCGGGGGGGGGTATCAGCCCCAGCATTTT.

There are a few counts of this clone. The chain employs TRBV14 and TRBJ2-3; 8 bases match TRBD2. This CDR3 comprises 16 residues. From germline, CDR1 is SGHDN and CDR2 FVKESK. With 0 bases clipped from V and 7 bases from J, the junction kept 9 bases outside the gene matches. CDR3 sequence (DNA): TGTGCCAGCAGCCAAGATAGCGGGGCCCCCCCGTATACGCAGTATTTT. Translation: CASSQDSGAPPYTQYF.

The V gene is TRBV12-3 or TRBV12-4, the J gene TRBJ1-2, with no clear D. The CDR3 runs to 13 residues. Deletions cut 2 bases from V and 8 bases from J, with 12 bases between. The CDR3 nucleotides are TGTGCCAGCAGTTTAAGGTCCATGGGGGGCTACACCTTC. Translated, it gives CASSLRSMGGYTF.

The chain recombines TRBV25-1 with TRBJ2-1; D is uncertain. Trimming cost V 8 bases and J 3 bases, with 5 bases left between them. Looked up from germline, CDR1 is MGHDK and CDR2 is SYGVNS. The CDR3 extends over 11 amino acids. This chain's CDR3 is CASLLYNEQFF. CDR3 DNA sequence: TGTGCCAGCCTACTCTACAATGAGCAGTTCTTC. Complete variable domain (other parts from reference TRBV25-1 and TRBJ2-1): EADIYQTPRYLVIGTGKKITLECSQTMGHDKMYWYQQDPGMELHLIHYSYGVNSTEKGDLSSESTVSRIRTEHFPLTLESARPSHTSQYLCASLLYNEQFFGPGTRLTVL.

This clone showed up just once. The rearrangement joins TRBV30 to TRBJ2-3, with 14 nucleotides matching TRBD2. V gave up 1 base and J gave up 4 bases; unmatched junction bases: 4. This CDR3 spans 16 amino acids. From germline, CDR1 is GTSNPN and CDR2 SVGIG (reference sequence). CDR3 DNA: TGTGCCTGGAGTGGCGGACTAGCGGGAGGAGCAGATACGCAGTATTTT. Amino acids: CAWSGGLAGGADTQYF.

CDR3 in amino acids: CASSYRDKAYEQYF. The CDR3 DNA follows: TGTGCCAGCAGCTACCGGGACAAGGCCTACGAGCAGTACTTC. The chain uses TRBV9 and TRBJ2-7; a possible D gene is TRBD1 (6 bases). This CDR3 region has 14 residues. From germline, CDR1 is SGDLS and CDR2 YYNGEE. V dropped 4 bases and J dropped 2 bases, with 13 bases sitting between them.

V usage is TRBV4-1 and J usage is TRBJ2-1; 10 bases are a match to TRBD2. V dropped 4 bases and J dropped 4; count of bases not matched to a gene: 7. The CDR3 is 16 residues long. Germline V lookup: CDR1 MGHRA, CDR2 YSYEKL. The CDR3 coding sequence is TGCGCCAGCAGCCCATCGGGACTAGCGAAATACAATGAGCAGTTCTTC. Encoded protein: CASSPSGLAKYNEQFF.

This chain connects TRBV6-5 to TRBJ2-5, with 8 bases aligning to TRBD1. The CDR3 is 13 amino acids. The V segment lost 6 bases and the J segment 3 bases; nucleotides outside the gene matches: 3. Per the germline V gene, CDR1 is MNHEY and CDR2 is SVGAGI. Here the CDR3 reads CASRDRAEETQYF. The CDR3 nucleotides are TGTGCCAGCAGGGACAGGGCCGAAGAGACCCAGTACTTC.

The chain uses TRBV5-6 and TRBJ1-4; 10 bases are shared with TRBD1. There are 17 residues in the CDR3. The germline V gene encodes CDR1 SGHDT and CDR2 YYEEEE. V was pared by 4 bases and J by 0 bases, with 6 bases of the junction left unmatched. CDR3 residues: CASSPGQGTATNEKLFF. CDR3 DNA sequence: TGTGCCAGCAGCCCGGGACAGGGGACTGCAACTAATGAAAAACTGTTTTTT.

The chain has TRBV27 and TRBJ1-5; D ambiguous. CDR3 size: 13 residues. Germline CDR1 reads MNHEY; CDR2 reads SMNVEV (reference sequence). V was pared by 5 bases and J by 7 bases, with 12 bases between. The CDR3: CASSPWAGQPQHF. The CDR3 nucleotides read TGTGCCAGCAGTCCCTGGGCTGGGCAGCCCCAGCATTTT.

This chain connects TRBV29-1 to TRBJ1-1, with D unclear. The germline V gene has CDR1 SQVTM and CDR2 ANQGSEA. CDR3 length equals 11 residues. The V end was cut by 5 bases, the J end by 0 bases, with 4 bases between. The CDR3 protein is CSVRVNTEAFF. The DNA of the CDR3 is TGCAGCGTTCGGGTGAACACTGAAGCTTTCTTT.

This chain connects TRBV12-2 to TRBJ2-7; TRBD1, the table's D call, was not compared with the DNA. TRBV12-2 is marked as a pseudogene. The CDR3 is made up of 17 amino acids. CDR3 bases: TGTGCAAGTCGCTGGGGCCCGGGACATACGAGCTCCTACGAGCAGTACTTC. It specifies CASRWGPGHTSSYEQYF.

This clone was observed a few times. Here the CDR3 reads CAWSATGNQPQHF. In nucleotides, the CDR3 is TGTGCCTGGAGTGCCACAGGGAACCAGCCCCAGCATTTT. The chain has TRBV30 and TRBJ1-5, with TRBD1 as a possible D gene (6 bases). CDR1 is GTSNPN and CDR2 is SVGIG in the germline V gene (reference sequence). This CDR3 has 13 amino acids. The ends were cut back, 1 base at V and 7 bases at J, with 11 bases in the middle.

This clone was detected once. The CDR3 region has the DNA TGTGCCAGCAGCTTAGAGGACAGGGGAATCAATGAGCAGTTCTTC. Amino acids: CASSLEDRGINEQFF. V is TRBV7-6 and J is TRBJ2-1; 9 nucleotides line up with TRBD1. The V segment lost 1 base and the J segment 6 bases; nucleotides outside the gene matches: 4. From germline, CDR1 is SGHVS and CDR2 FNYEAQ. This CDR3 comprises 15 residues.